The following is a T cell receptor (beta chain) sequence with its context. Its antigen is undetermined. The PCR employed 60 Vbeta primers together with 13 Jbeta primers. Sequencing used immunoSEQ multiplex PCR; TCRdb keeps in-frame clones, though not all of them. The sample holds about 190,000 clones, 75% to 85% seen once. These data originate in a study of cytomegalovirus exposure and HLA in healthy donors. General study points: A later analysis, which compared TCR beta chains of equal frequency, found the HLA-associated ones more clonally expanded.

V lost 5 bases and J lost 12; bases outside the gene matches: 14. This CDR3 is 15 amino acids long. Per the germline V gene, CDR1 is MNHEY and CDR2 is SVGAGI. This receptor was taken from a woman in her twenties or thirties in good health and CMV-seropositive. The chain couples TRBV6-5 to TRBJ2-1, with 9 nucleotides matching TRBD2. Specimen: PBMCs. CDR3 nucleotide sequence: TGTGCCAGCAGTAAGACTAGCGGACTGGGGGGGCGGCAGTTCTTC. This gives the protein CASSKTSGLGGRQFF.